A selection of T cell receptor beta chains follows, all from one sample in a study of cytomegalovirus exposure and HLA in healthy donors. TCRdb's copy holds only in-frame clones and misses some; the assay was immunoSEQ multiplex PCR. This sample has tens of thousands of clones, with around 76% found just once. The sample comprised PBMCs. These receptors were taken from a man aged 25-40 years in good health and CMV-seropositive. Both conserved end residues are part of each CDR3. D genes are given only for firm matches. Rows give clone size only sometimes, using once, few, many, or a class for an expanded clone.

j_call d_call v_call clone_size cdr3_aa cdr3_nt
TRBJ1-1 - TRBV2 - CASSEAAENTEAFF TGTGCCAGCAGTGAAGCGGCAGAGAACACTGAAGCTTTCTTT
TRBJ1-6 TRBD1 TRBV14 - CASRQTTGWDSPLHF TGTGCCAGCAGGCAGACGACAGGGTGGGATTCACCCCTCCACTTT
TRBJ2-7 TRBD1 TRBV5-6 medium-sized CASIRTGTGYYEQYF TGTGCCAGCATCAGAACCGGGACAGGGTACTACGAGCAGTACTTC
TRBJ2-7 TRBD2 TRBV7-7 - CASSLGAGGPYEQYF TGTGCTAGCAGCTTAGGAGCGGGGGGGCCCTACGAGCAGTACTTC
TRBJ2-1 TRBD2 TRBV11-2 - CASSLRDYLIFNEQFF TGTGCCAGCAGCCTCCGGGACTATCTTATATTCAATGAGCAGTTCTTC
TRBJ2-3 - TRBV5-6 - CASSLLGRGPSSTDTQYF TGTGCCAGCAGCTTGTTAGGTAGGGGCCCTTCTAGCACAGATACGCAGTATTTT
TRBJ1-1 TRBD1 TRBV15 - CATKLRQGAEAFF TGTGCCACCAAGCTCAGACAGGGCGCTGAAGCTTTCTTT
TRBJ2-2 TRBD1 TRBV5-1 - CASSFPGGVRNTGELFF TGCGCCAGCAGCTTCCCAGGGGGCGTTCGTAACACCGGGGAGCTGTTTTTT
TRBJ2-6 - TRBV2 - CASSYTSPGGSGANVLTF TGTGCCAGCAGCTACACCAGTCCAGGAGGCTCTGGGGCCAACGTCCTGACTTTC
TRBJ1-3 - TRBV9 - CASSVAVTQPGNTIYF TGTGCCAGCAGCGTAGCTGTGACTCAACCTGGAAACACCATATATTTT
TRBJ1-1 TRBD1 TRBV2 - CASSEAGGLNTEAFF TGTGCCAGCAGTGAGGCAGGGGGCCTGAACACTGAAGCTTTCTTT
TRBJ2-7 - TRBV30 - CAWSEAVGYEQYF TGTGCCTGGAGTGAAGCGGTAGGGTACGAGCAGTACTTC
TRBJ2-7 TRBD1 TRBV28 - CASMGTGGPYEQYF TGTGCCAGCATGGGGACAGGTGGACCCTACGAGCAGTACTTC
TRBJ2-7 TRBD1 TRBV2 - CASRAFWGTGSYEQYF TGTGCCAGCAGGGCGTTCTGGGGGACAGGGTCCTACGAGCAGTACTTC
TRBJ2-3 TRBD2 TRBV6-1 - CASSTGGDTDTQYF TGTGCCAGCAGTACGGGGGGGGACACAGATACGCAGTATTTT
TRBJ1-4 - TRBV2 few CASSPWGLENEKLFF TGTGCCAGCAGCCCTTGGGGACTCGAGAATGAAAAACTGTTTTTT
TRBJ2-7 TRBD1 TRBV7-9 - CSSSLETGGSYEQYF TGTTCCAGCAGCTTAGAGACAGGGGGAAGCTACGAGCAGTACTTC
TRBJ2-7 - TRBV28 once CASSVVGAAYEQYF TGTGCCAGCAGTGTAGTAGGGGCCGCCTACGAGCAGTACTTC
TRBJ2-2 - TRBV4-2 - CASSRVEGGSSGELFF TGTGCCAGCTCTCGTGTTGAGGGGGGGTCCTCCGGGGAGCTGTTTTTT
TRBJ2-7 - TRBV6-6 - CATARNEQYF TGTGCCACCGCCAGAAACGAGCAGTACTTC
TRBJ1-1 - TRBV13 few CASSLVSKRPNTEAFF TGTGCCAGCAGCTTGGTATCGAAGCGTCCGAACACTGAAGCTTTCTTT
TRBJ2-7 - TRBV18 - CASSPSDSTYEQYF TGTGCCAGCTCACCATCGGACTCCACCTACGAGCAGTACTTC